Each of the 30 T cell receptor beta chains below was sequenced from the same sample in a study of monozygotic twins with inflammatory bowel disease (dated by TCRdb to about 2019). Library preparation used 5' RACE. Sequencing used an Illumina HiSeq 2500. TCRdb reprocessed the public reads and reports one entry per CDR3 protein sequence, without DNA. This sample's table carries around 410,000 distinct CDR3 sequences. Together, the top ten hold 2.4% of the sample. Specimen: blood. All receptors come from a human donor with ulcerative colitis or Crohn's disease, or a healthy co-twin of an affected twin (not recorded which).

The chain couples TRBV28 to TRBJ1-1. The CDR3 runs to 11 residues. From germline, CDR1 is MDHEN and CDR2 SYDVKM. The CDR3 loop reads CASSFIEEAFF.

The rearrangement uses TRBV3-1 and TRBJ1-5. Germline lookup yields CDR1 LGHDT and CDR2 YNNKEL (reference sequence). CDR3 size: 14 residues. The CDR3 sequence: CASSQGRGNQPQHF.

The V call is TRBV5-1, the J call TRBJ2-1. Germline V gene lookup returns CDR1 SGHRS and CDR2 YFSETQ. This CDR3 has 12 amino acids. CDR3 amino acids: CASSLVQDEQFF.

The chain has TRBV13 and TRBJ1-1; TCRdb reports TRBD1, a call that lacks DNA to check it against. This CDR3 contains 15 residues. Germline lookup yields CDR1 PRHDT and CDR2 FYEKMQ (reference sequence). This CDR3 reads CASSHRPGQSNEAFF.

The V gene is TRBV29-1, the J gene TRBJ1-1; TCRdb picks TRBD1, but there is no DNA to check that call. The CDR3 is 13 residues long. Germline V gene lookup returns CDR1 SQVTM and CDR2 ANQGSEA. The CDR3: CSVEEGGVTEAFF.

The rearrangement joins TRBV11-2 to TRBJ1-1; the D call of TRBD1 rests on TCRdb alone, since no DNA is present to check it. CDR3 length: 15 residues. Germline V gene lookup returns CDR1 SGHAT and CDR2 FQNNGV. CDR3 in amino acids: CASSLGNGGNTEAFF.

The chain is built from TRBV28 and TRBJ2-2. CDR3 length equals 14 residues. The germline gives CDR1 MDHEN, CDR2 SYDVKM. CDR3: CASSTARDTGELFF.

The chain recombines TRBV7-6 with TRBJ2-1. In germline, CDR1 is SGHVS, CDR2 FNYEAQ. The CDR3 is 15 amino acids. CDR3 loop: CASSLGQGRYNEQFF.

This CDR3 reads CATSFVGPGDEKLFF. The chain has TRBV5-5 and TRBJ1-4; TCRdb selects TRBD1, and the lack of DNA leaves this call unchecked. The CDR3 is 15 amino acids. CDR1 SGHKS and CDR2 YYEKEE come from the germline V gene (reference sequence). The full variable domain, with the rest looked up from reference TRBV5-5 and TRBJ1-4, is DAGVTQSPTHLIKTRGQQVTLRCSPISGHKSVSWYQQVLGQGPQFIFQYYEKEERGRGNFPDRFSARQFPNYSSELNVNALLLGDSALYLCATSFVGPGDEKLFFGSGTQLSVL.

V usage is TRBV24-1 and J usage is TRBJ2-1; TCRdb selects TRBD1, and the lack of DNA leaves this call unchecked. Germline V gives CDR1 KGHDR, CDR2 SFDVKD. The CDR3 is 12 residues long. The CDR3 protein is CATSDRGVEQFF.

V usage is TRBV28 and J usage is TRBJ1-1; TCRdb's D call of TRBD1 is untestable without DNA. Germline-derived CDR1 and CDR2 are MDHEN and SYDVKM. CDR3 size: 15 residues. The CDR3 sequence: CAGSSGGREDTEAFF.

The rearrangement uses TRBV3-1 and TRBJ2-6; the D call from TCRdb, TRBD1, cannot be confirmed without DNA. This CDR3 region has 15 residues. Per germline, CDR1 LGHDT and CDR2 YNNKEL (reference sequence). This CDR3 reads CASSDRLSGANVLTF.

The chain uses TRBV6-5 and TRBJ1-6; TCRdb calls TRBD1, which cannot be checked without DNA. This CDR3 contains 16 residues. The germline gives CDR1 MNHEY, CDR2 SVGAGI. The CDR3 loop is CASSYSRRTGNSPLHF.

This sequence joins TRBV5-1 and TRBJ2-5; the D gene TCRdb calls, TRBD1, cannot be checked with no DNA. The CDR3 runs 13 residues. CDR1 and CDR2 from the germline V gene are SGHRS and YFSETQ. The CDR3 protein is CASSAGQAETQYF.

The CDR3 region is CASRPGNTDFGGNMQYF. V is TRBV27 and J is TRBJ2-4; TCRdb's D call, TRBD1, is unchecked because there is no DNA. The germline gives CDR1 MNHEY, CDR2 SMNVEV (reference sequence). CDR3 length: 17 amino acids.

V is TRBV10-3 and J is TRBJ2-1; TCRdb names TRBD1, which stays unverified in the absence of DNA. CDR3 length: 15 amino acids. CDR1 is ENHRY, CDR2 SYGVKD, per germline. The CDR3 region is CASARGAASYNEQFF.

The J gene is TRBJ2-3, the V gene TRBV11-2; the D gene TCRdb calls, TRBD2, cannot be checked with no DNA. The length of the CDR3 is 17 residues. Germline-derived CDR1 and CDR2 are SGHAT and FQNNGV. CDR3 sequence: CASSLARFLASVDTQYF.

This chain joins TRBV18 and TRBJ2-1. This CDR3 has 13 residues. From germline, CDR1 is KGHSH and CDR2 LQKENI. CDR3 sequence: CASSLTYLNEQFF.

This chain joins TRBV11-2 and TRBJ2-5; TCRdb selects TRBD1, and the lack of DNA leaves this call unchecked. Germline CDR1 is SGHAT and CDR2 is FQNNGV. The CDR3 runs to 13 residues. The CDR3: CASSLDPGGTQYF. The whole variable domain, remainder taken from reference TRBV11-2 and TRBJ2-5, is EAGVAQSPRYKIIEKRQSVAFWCNPISGHATLYWYQQILGQGPKLLIQFQNNGVVDDSQLPKDRFSAERLKGVDSTLKIQPAKLEDSAVYLCASSLDPGGTQYFGPGTRLLVL.

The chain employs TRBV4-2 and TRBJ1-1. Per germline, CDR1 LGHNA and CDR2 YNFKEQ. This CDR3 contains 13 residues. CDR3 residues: CASSRSFHTEAFF.

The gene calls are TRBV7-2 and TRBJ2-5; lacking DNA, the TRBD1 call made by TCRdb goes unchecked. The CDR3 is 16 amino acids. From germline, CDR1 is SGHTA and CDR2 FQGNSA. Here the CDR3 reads CASSESGTGRFETQYF. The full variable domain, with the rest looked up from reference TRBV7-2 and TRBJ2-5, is GAGVSQSPSNKVTEKGKDVELRCDPISGHTALYWYRQSLGQGLEFLIYFQGNSAPDKSGLPSDRFSAERTGGSVSTLTIQRTQQEDSAVYLCASSESGTGRFETQYFGPGTRLLVL.

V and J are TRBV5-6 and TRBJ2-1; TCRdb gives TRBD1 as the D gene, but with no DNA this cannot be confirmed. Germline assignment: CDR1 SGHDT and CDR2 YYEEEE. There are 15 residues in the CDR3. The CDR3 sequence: CASSWTGGSYNEQFF.

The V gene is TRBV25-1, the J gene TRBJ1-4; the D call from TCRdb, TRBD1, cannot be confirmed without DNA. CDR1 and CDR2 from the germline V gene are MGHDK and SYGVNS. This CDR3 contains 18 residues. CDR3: CASSVRQGLFATNEKLFF.

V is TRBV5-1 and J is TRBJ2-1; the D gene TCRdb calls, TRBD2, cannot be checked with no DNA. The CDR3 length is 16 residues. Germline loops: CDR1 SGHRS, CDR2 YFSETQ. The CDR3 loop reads CASSLAGLHSYNEQFF.

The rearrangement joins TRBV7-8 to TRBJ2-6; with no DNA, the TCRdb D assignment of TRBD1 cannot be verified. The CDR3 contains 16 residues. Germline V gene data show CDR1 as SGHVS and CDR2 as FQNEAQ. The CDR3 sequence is CASSSLTGLGANVLTF.

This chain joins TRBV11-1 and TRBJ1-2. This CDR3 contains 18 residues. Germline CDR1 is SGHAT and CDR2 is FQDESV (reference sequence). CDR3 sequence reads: CASSSTLFGTALNYGYTF.

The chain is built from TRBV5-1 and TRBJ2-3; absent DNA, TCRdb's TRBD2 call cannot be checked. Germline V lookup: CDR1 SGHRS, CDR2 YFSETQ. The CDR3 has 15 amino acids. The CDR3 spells CASSIAGYTTDTQYF.

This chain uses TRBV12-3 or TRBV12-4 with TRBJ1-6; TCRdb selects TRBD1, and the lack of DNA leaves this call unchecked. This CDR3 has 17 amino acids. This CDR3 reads CASSLTGTGFSRSPLHF.

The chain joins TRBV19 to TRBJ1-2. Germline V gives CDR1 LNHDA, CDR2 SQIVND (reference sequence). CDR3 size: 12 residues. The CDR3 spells CASSGPSGGYTF.

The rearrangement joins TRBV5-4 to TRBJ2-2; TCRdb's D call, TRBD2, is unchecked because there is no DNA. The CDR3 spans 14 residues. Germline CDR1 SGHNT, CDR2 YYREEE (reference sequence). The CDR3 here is CASSLGLATGELFF.